The rows below give T cell receptor beta chains drawn from one sample of a study of blood T cell repertoires in COVID-19. Libraries were prepared by immunoSEQ multiplex PCR; TCRdb keeps only in-frame clonotypes and omits some of them. The sample shows about 140,000 clones, approximately 87% of them seen only once. Specimen: PBMCs or T cells enriched from blood (not recorded which). Source of these receptors: a man aged 60 to 75 who had recovered from COVID-19. Both conserved end residues are part of each CDR3. A D gene is named only where the DNA matches it firmly. Only some rows state a clone size, as once, few, many or a class for expanded clones.

d_gene	j_gene	v_gene	abundance	CDR3aa	CDR3nt
TRBD1	TRBJ1-1	TRBV2	few	CASMGQMNTEAFF	TGTGCCAGCATGGGACAGATGAACACTGAAGCTTTCTTT
NA	TRBJ1-1	TRBV7-2	few	CASSLALFVPRNTEAFF	TGTGCCAGCAGCTTAGCTTTGTTCGTACCCAGGAACACTGAAGCTTTCTTT
NA	TRBJ2-1	TRBV27	NA	CASSLRGSFEQFF	TGTGCCAGCAGTTTACGAGGGTCCTTCGAGCAGTTCTTC
NA	TRBJ2-5	TRBV18	NA	CASSPRREETQYF	TGTGCCAGCTCACCACGGCGGGAAGAGACCCAGTACTTC
TRBD2	TRBJ2-4	TRBV28	NA	CASSGTSGIKNIQYF	TGTGCCAGCAGTGGGACTAGCGGTATCAAAAACATTCAGTACTTC
NA	TRBJ1-2	TRBV12-3/TRBV12-4	once	CASTSFGYGYTF	TGTGCCAGCACCTCATTCGGGTATGGCTACACCTTC
NA	TRBJ1-2	TRBV6-5	NA	CASSYSDRNYGYTF	TGTGCCAGCAGTTACTCCGACAGAAACTATGGCTACACCTTC
NA	TRBJ2-1	TRBV5-1	NA	CASSFTTGNEQFF	TGCGCCAGCAGCTTTACGACTGGGAATGAGCAGTTCTTC
NA	TRBJ1-6	TRBV28	NA	CASSSTANYPYNSPLHF	TGTGCCAGCAGTTCGACAGCGAACTACCCCTATAATTCACCCCTCCACTTT
TRBD1	TRBJ2-7	TRBV9	NA	CASSVDRQGALYEQYF	TGTGCCAGCAGCGTAGACCGGCAGGGGGCATTATACGAGCAGTACTTC
NA	TRBJ1-1	TRBV2	NA	CASSRLVVGAFF	TGTGCCAGCAGTCGACTAGTTGTTGGAGCTTTCTTT
TRBD2	TRBJ2-1	TRBV7-2	NA	CASSGGLAGVGSYNEQFF	TGTGCCAGCAGCGGGGGACTAGCGGGAGTAGGGTCCTACAATGAGCAGTTCTTC
NA	TRBJ2-7	TRBV15	NA	CATSYGLSYEQYF	TGTGCCACCAGCTATGGACTATCCTACGAGCAGTACTTC
NA	TRBJ2-2	TRBV18	once	CASSPIATGELFF	TGTGCCAGCTCACCAATAGCGACCGGGGAGCTGTTTTTT
NA	TRBJ1-3	TRBV7-2	NA	CASSLWPGNTIYF	TGTGCCAGCAGCTTGTGGCCAGGAAACACCATATATTTT
TRBD2	TRBJ2-3	TRBV3-1/TRBV3-2	NA	CASSQRGSGRYRDTQYF	TGTGCCAGCAGCCAAAGAGGTAGCGGGAGGTATAGAGATACGCAGTATTTT
NA	TRBJ2-2	TRBV7-9	once	CASSTRQNTGELFF	TGTGCCAGCAGCACCCGACAGAACACCGGGGAGCTGTTTTTT
TRBD1	TRBJ2-1	TRBV5-1	NA	CASSETGTAYNEQFF	TGCGCCAGCAGCGAAACCGGGACAGCCTACAATGAGCAGTTCTTC
NA	TRBJ2-2	TRBV7-3	NA	CASSSPGLYTGELFF	TGTGCCAGCAGCTCGCCGGGACTGTACACCGGGGAGCTGTTTTTT
NA	TRBJ2-7	TRBV27	NA	CASSSRQWVEQYF	TGTGCCAGCAGTTCCCGACAGTGGGTCGAGCAGTACTTC
NA	TRBJ1-6	TRBV30	few	CAWRQNSPLHF	TGTGCCTGGAGACAGAATTCACCCCTCCACTTT
NA	TRBJ2-5	TRBV11-2	NA	CASSLSFQETQYF	TGTGCCAGCAGCTTATCGTTTCAAGAGACCCAGTACTTC
NA	TRBJ2-3	TRBV29-1	NA	CSVGGGQGSDTQYF	TGCAGCGTTGGGGGTGGACAAGGGTCAGATACGCAGTATTTT
TRBD1	TRBJ2-7	TRBV7-8	NA	CASSRQGKYEQYF	TGTGCCAGCAGCCGACAGGGGAAGTACGAGCAGTACTTC
TRBD2	TRBJ2-1	TRBV18	NA	CASSPLVWRGEPYNEQFF	TGTGCCAGCTCACCATTAGTCTGGCGGGGGGAACCCTACAATGAGCAGTTCTTC
TRBD1	TRBJ1-5	TRBV6-5	few	CASEGGGNQPQHF	TGTGCCAGCGAAGGGGGCGGCAATCAGCCCCAGCATTTT
TRBD2	TRBJ2-1	TRBV19	NA	CASIQERGGRNEQFF	TGTGCCAGTATTCAGGAGCGGGGGGGGAGGAATGAGCAGTTCTTC
NA	TRBJ2-5	TRBV3-1/TRBV3-2	NA	CASSQVWGTAETQYF	TGTGCCAGCAGCCAAGTTTGGGGGACTGCAGAGACCCAGTACTTC
NA	TRBJ2-7	TRBV9	NA	CASSRGGDAYEQYF	TGTGCCAGCAGCCGAGGGGGGGACGCCTACGAGCAGTACTTC
NA	TRBJ1-6	TRBV7-9	NA	CASSLAAGSYNSPLHF	TGTGCCAGCAGCTTGGCGGCCGGGAGTTATAATTCACCCCTCCACTTT
TRBD2	TRBJ2-3	TRBV3-1/TRBV3-2	once	CASSQRGRNADTQYF	TGTGCCAGCAGCCAACGCGGGAGGAACGCAGATACGCAGTATTTT
NA	TRBJ2-2	TRBV7-9	few	CASSLTSPRVGGELFF	TGTGCCAGCAGCCTCACTAGCCCCAGAGTCGGCGGGGAGCTGTTTTTT
NA	TRBJ1-3	TRBV29-1	NA	CSVSRGTGNIIYF	TGCAGCGTCTCTCGGGGTACGGGAAACATCATATATTTT
NA	TRBJ1-2	TRBV6-5	NA	CASRPRTVFGYTF	TGTGCCAGCAGACCTAGGACAGTCTTTGGCTACACCTTC
TRBD2	TRBJ2-7	TRBV2	NA	CASSGGSGRINEQYF	TGTGCCAGCAGTGGAGGTAGCGGGAGGATCAACGAGCAGTACTTC
TRBD1	TRBJ1-1	TRBV6-5	once	CASSSDRGTEAFF	TGTGCCAGCAGTTCGGACAGGGGCACTGAAGCTTTCTTT
NA	TRBJ1-6	TRBV7-8	NA	CASSRGGSNLPLHF	TGTGCCAGCAGCCGGGGAGGGTCGAACTTACCCCTCCACTTT
TRBD1	TRBJ2-4	TRBV29-1	NA	CSVGEIQGDKNIQYF	TGCAGCGTTGGGGAGATACAGGGGGACAAAAACATTCAGTACTTC
NA	TRBJ2-1	TRBV10-3	NA	CAIKDSVASYNEQFF	TGTGCCATCAAGGACTCGGTGGCCTCCTACAATGAGCAGTTCTTC
TRBD2	TRBJ2-7	TRBV11-1	NA	CASRPASGSYEQYF	TGTGCCAGCAGACCCGCTAGCGGGAGTTACGAGCAGTACTTC
NA	TRBJ2-7	TRBV28	NA	CASTPAGGFSYEQYF	TGTGCCAGCACCCCTGCGGGCGGATTCTCCTACGAGCAGTACTTC